These 18 T cell receptor beta chains came from one sample sequenced in a study. TCRdb reanalysed the RT-PCR reads using MiXCR and keeps one entry per CDR3 protein. The sample has approximately 720,000 distinct CDR3 sequences, over 12% seen once; the top ten hold roughly 3.9%. Specimen: memory CD4+ T cells from blood. The source is a female donor in good health, serving as a healthy control.

Only a few counts were recorded for this clonotype. The gene calls are TRBV9 and TRBJ2-7, with D perhaps matching TRBD2 (6 bases). Germline lookup yields CDR1 SGDLS and CDR2 YYNGEE. V lost 7 bases to trimming and J lost 7 bases, with 18 bases between them. The CDR3 has 13 amino acids. This CDR3 reads CASGPGLKGEQYF. CDR3 in DNA: TGTGCCAGCGGTCCGGGACTCAAAGGAGAGCAGTACTTC.

V gene TRBV27 combines with J gene TRBJ2-5; the D is unclear. The CDR3 is made up of 16 amino acids. Trimming stripped 6 bases from V and 1 base from J, with 18 bases between. The V gene's germline CDR1 is MNHEY and CDR2 SMNVEV (reference sequence). The CDR3 region is CASSRAPTGSQETQYF. CDR3 DNA: TGTGCCAGCAGCCGGGCCCCCACCGGGTCCCAAGAGACCCAGTACTTC.

This chain uses TRBV3-1 with TRBJ2-3; D not resolved. V lost 3 bases to trimming and J lost 1 base, with 11 bases between them. The CDR3 extends over 15 amino acids. Germline values: CDR1 LGHDT, CDR2 YNNKEL (reference sequence). The CDR3 is CASSQGILGTDTQYF. The DNA for the CDR3 is TGTGCCAGCAGCCAGGGTATTTTGGGCACAGATACGCAGTATTTT.

The chain has TRBV6-5 and TRBJ1-1, with a possible D match to TRBD1 (5 bases). V was trimmed by 6 bases and J by 5 bases, leaving 19 bases between them. The CDR3 has 15 residues. Germline V lookup: CDR1 MNHEY, CDR2 SVGAGI. CDR3 nucleotides: TGTGCCAGCAGCCGCTCCGGGACCCCGGTTACTGAAGCTTTCTTT. It specifies CASSRSGTPVTEAFF.

This clonotype was recorded a few times. The gene calls are TRBV24-1 and TRBJ2-1, with D perhaps matching TRBD1 (5 bases). V lost 5 bases to trimming and J lost 10 bases, with 29 bases between them. The germline CDR1 and CDR2 sequences are KGHDR and SFDVKD. This CDR3 is built from 18 residues. In DNA form, the CDR3 reads TGTGCCACCAGTGTCCTGGGGAAGGGAATTCAGGGTTCAGGAGAGCAGTTCTTC. Translated, it gives CATSVLGKGIQGSGEQFF.

This clonotype has a count of ten or more. The chain employs TRBV6-5 and TRBJ1-6; D is undetermined. This CDR3 is built from 15 residues. Per the germline V gene, CDR1 is MNHEY and CDR2 is SVGAGI. V lost 6 bases and J 5 bases, leaving 14 bases between the germline ends. CDR3 in amino acids: CASSRSRTHNSPLHF. Here the CDR3 DNA reads TGTGCCAGCAGCCGATCCCGGACCCATAATTCACCCCTCCACTTT.

This clonotype was counted between two and nine times. The V and J genes are TRBV20-1 and TRBJ2-7; D gene ambiguous. The CDR3 has 16 residues. Germline V gene sequence: CDR1 DFQATT, CDR2 SNEGSKA (reference sequence). V dropped 2 bases and J dropped 5 bases, with 22 bases sitting between them. In DNA, the CDR3 is TGCAGTGCTAGACAGCGTCCGACCACTCTATCGGACGAGCAGTACTTC. Translating it yields CSARQRPTTLSDEQYF.

Of note for this clonotype: At one of its ends the junction is not consistent with the germline gene, which may arise from a read error. This sequence joins TRBV20-1 and TRBJ1-2; the D gene is possibly TRBD1 (5 bases). Per the germline V gene, CDR1 is DFQATT and CDR2 is SNEGSKA (reference sequence). The CDR3 consists of 12 residues. In DNA, the CDR3 is TGCAGTGGGCAGGAGGGACCAAACAATCCCTACTTC. Translated, it gives CSGQEGPNNPYF.

This rearrangement joins TRBV7-8 to TRBJ2-1; 13 bases agree with TRBD2. The V and J ends lost 5 bases and 7 bases, in that order; junction bases with no gene match: 5. Germline CDR1 is SGHVS and CDR2 is FQNEAQ. The CDR3 is 15 amino acids. CDR3 sequence reads: CASSAGLAGWNEQFF. DNA of the CDR3: TGTGCCAGCAGCGCGGGACTAGCGGGGTGGAATGAGCAGTTCTTC.

This clonotype has ten or more counts. This chain links TRBV10-3 with TRBJ1-1; D is undetermined. Germline V gives CDR1 ENHRY, CDR2 SYGVKD. There are 12 residues in the CDR3. With 5 bases removed from V and 3 bases from J, the gap between germline ends came to 7 bases. CDR3 sequence (DNA): TGTGCCATCAGTCGGACGGACACTGAAGCTTTCTTT. Translated: CAISRTDTEAFF.

In this sample, this clonotype turned up a few times. V usage is TRBV6-1 and J usage is TRBJ2-7; D might be TRBD2 (5 bases). Germline CDR1 is MNHNS and CDR2 is SASEGT. V gave up 3 bases and J gave up 4 bases, with 19 bases separating them. The CDR3 consists of 16 residues. CDR3 in amino acids: CASSDRTSILGYEQYF. CDR3 nucleotide sequence: TGTGCCAGCAGTGATAGGACTTCAATTCTTGGTTACGAGCAGTACTTC.

Ten or more counts support this clonotype. The DNA of the CDR3 is TGCAGTGCGGAGGACGGGGCAGGTAGCTCCTACAATGAGCAGTTCTTC. Residues: CSAEDGAGSSYNEQFF. This rearrangement joins TRBV20-1 to TRBJ2-1; either TRBD1 or TRBD2 may fit D (5 bases each). CDR1 and CDR2 (germline): DFQATT, SNEGSKA (reference sequence). The V gene lost 6 bases and the J gene lost 0 bases, with 18 bases spanning the gap. The CDR3 spans 16 residues.

A word on this clonotype: A junction end diverges from the germline sequence, so it may reflect a read error. The gene calls are TRBV20-1 and TRBJ2-7; weak D call: TRBD2 (5 bases). The CDR3 is 16 residues long. The germline gives CDR1 DFQATT, CDR2 SNEGSKA (reference sequence). The CDR3 nucleotides are TGCAGAGCTAGCTCTCAAAACAGACGGGCCCTCTACGAGCAGTACTTC. Protein product: CRASSQNRRALYEQYF.

This clonotype was seen a few times. V usage is TRBV4-3 and J usage is TRBJ2-2; D possibly uses TRBD1 or TRBD2 (5 bases each). The V end was cut by 0 bases, the J end by 2 bases, with 16 bases between. CDR1 is LGHNA and CDR2 is YSLEER in the germline V gene. The length of the CDR3 is 18 residues. CDR3 in amino acids: CASSQEGPEGFNTGELFF. The CDR3 DNA sequence: TGCGCCAGCAGCCAAGAAGGGCCCGAGGGGTTCAACACCGGGGAGCTGTTTTTT.

This clonotype was seen repeatedly, ten times or more. The J gene is TRBJ2-7, the V gene TRBV7-4; D is perhaps TRBD1 (5 bases). The V gene's germline CDR1 is SGHVT and CDR2 SQSDAQ. CDR3 length equals 14 residues. Trimming left V 4 bases short and J 2 bases short, with 12 bases between. The CDR3 DNA is TGTGCCAGCAGCTCGACAGTTTCAACCTACGAGCAGTACTTC. Translated: CASSSTVSTYEQYF.

This clonotype was observed at least ten times. The rearrangement joins TRBV2 to TRBJ2-7; the D is unclear. The V end was cut by 6 bases, the J end by 4 bases, with 10 bases between. The CDR3 is made up of 12 amino acids. The germline V gene encodes CDR1 SNHLY and CDR2 FYNNEI. The CDR3 nucleotides are TGTGCCAGCAGATTGGACGGTTACGAGCAGTACTTC. Translated: CASRLDGYEQYF. Filled out from reference TRBV2 and TRBJ2-7, the complete variable domain reads EPEVTQTPSHQVTQMGQEVILRCVPISNHLYFYWYRQILGQKVEFLVSFYNNEISEKSEIFDDQFSVERPDGSNFTLKIRSTKLEDSAMYFCASRLDGYEQYFGPGTRLTVT.

This clonotype appeared a single time. This chain joins TRBV12-3 or TRBV12-4 and TRBJ2-7; possible D gene TRBD1, 6 bases. CDR3 size: 12 residues. With 7 bases removed from V and 5 bases from J, the gap between germline ends came to 12 bases. The CDR3 is CASKEGGHEQYF. The CDR3, as DNA: TGTGCCAGCAAGGAAGGGGGTCACGAGCAGTACTTC.

For this clonotype: This may stem from a read error, because a much larger clone lies one nucleotide away. V is TRBV10-3 and J is TRBJ2-1; 7 bases match TRBD2. This CDR3 is built from 14 residues. The germline gives CDR1 ENHRY, CDR2 SYGVKD. The V segment lost 7 bases and the J segment 2 bases; nucleotides outside the gene matches: 5. CDR3 region: CAINDGRTYNEQFF. The CDR3 nucleotides are TGTGCCATCAACGACGGGAGGACCTACAATGAGCAGTTCTTC.